The next 19 T cell receptor beta chains were all read from a single sample in a study of blood T cell repertoires in COVID-19 (dated by TCRdb to the early 2020s). The library was obtained by the immunoSEQ multiplex PCR assay. What TCRdb holds here is the immuneACCESS table cut down to in-frame rearrangements. Part of the clones is not present; checked against another copy, under half of the missing clones reflect an unresolved V gene, and the others are unexplained. The sample data list 70,000 to 90,000 clones, and approximately 79% of these were observed just once. The top ten constitute 2% to 3% of the sample. The sequenced sample was peripheral blood. The receptors come from a human donor with acute or convalescent COVID-19. The donor label of this sample is uncertain.

This clone was detected only a few times. This chain links TRBV19 with TRBJ2-1, with D possibly TRBD2 on 7 matching bases. Germline values: CDR1 LNHDA, CDR2 SQIVND (reference sequence). V gave up 6 bases and J gave up 15 bases, with 21 bases separating them. This CDR3 region has 13 residues. This chain's CDR3 is CASRDSGARIGFF. The DNA for the CDR3 is TGTGCCAGTAGGGACAGCGGGGCCCGGATAGGGTTCTTC.

This clone was found a few times. The V gene is TRBV10-2, the J gene TRBJ1-2, with 7 bases matching TRBD1. CDR1 is WSHSY, CDR2 SAAADI, per germline. Trimming removed 5 bases from V and 4 bases from J; junction bases left unmatched: 7. CDR3 length equals 14 residues. The DNA of the CDR3 is TGCGCCAGCAGTTACAGGGGACTCAGCTATGGCTACACCTTC. It translates to CASSYRGLSYGYTF.

The chain carries TRBV9 and TRBJ2-1; possibly TRBD2 for D (6 bases). Germline V CDR1 and CDR2: SGDLS, YYNGEE. The CDR3 is 16 residues long. Trimming removed 2 bases at V and 6 bases at J, with 18 bases between. The CDR3 DNA follows: TGTGCCAGCAGCGTGACTAGTTTCGGTCCTGTCAATGAGCAGTTCTTC. Amino acid sequence: CASSVTSFGPVNEQFF.

This clone was seen more than once but under ten times. The chain recombines TRBV24-1 with TRBJ2-5; 9 bases are shared with TRBD2. The CDR3 length is 16 residues. Germline V gene lookup returns CDR1 KGHDR and CDR2 SFDVKD. V lost 6 bases to trimming and J lost 1 base; unmatched junction nucleotides: 8. The DNA of the CDR3 is TGTGCCACCAGTCCGGGGGGACTAGCTTCCCAAGAGACCCAGTACTTC. This translates into CATSPGGLASQETQYF.

The chain couples TRBV6-5 to TRBJ1-2; tentatively, D is TRBD1 (6 bases). V was clipped by 2 bases and J by 3 bases, with 10 bases between them. CDR3 length: 14 amino acids. Per germline, CDR1 MNHEY and CDR2 SVGAGI. The CDR3 sequence: CASSYGGADYGYTF. Here the CDR3 DNA reads TGTGCCAGCAGTTACGGGGGGGCGGACTATGGCTACACCTTC.

The genes are TRBV6-5 and TRBJ1-6; maybe TRBD1 (6 bases). This CDR3 has 13 amino acids. CDR1 is MNHEY and CDR2 is SVGAGI in the germline V gene. V lost 6 bases, J lost 7 bases, and 10 bases lay in between. The CDR3 bases are TGTGCCAGCAGCCGGACAGTCAATTCACCCCTCCACTTT. Protein product: CASSRTVNSPLHF.

This clone was seen once. The chain recombines TRBV28 with TRBJ2-3; TRBD1 agrees at 8 bases. The CDR3 extends over 16 amino acids. J gave up 4 bases and V 8 bases, and 14 bases lay outside the gene matches. Germline V CDR1 and CDR2: MDHEN, SYDVKM. In DNA form, the CDR3 reads TGTGCCAGCCGCAACGCTGACAGGGGTCTCGCAGATACGCAGTATTTT. Protein sequence: CASRNADRGLADTQYF.

The chain employs TRBV5-4 and TRBJ2-3; TRBD2 aligns across 10 bases. In germline, CDR1 is SGHNT, CDR2 YYREEE (reference sequence). With 1 base clipped from V and 3 bases from J, the junction kept 8 bases outside the gene matches. The CDR3 consists of 17 residues. The CDR3 DNA reads TGTGCCAGCAGCTTGCTAGCGGGGGCCCCGACAACAGATACGCAGTATTTT. It is translated as CASSLLAGAPTTDTQYF. Combining the CDR3 with reference TRBV5-4 and TRBJ2-3 gives the whole variable domain ETGVTQSPTHLIKTRGQQVTLRCSSQSGHNTVSWYQQALGQGPQFIFQYYREEENGRGNFPPRFSGLQFPNYSSELNVNALELDDSALYLCASSLLAGAPTTDTQYFGPGTRLTVL.

This clone was seen once. V is TRBV5-1 and J is TRBJ2-2; TRBD1 agrees at 9 bases. The J segment lost 8 bases and the V segment lost 7 bases, leaving 3 bases of the junction unmatched. Germline V gives CDR1 SGHRS, CDR2 YFSETQ. The CDR3 is made up of 12 amino acids. The CDR3 sequence is CASRQGDGELFF. The CDR3 DNA follows: TGCGCCAGCCGACAGGGGGATGGGGAGCTGTTTTTT.

The chain recombines TRBV18 with TRBJ2-2; 9 positions match TRBD2. The V gene's germline CDR1 is KGHSH and CDR2 LQKENI. This CDR3 contains 15 residues. The ends lost 2 bases at V and 7 bases at J; junction bases unmatched: 5. The CDR3 reads CASSPLKAGGGELFF. The CDR3 DNA follows: TGTGCCAGCTCACCATTAAAAGCGGGAGGCGGGGAGCTGTTTTTT.

V usage is TRBV6-6 and J usage is TRBJ1-4; 9 bases are shared with TRBD1. From germline, CDR1 is MNHNY and CDR2 SVGAGI (reference sequence). V lost 4 bases to trimming and J lost 8 bases; unmatched junction nucleotides: 8. CDR3 length equals 15 residues. CDR3 sequence: CASSLTGGAREKLFF. DNA for the CDR3: TGTGCCAGCAGTTTAACAGGGGGCGCGAGGGAAAAACTGTTTTTT.

The V gene is TRBV5-1, the J gene TRBJ1-1; no reliable D call. The V gene lost 4 bases and the J gene lost 2 bases, with 9 bases spanning the gap. The CDR3 totals 13 residues. Per the germline V gene, CDR1 is SGHRS and CDR2 is YFSETQ. In nucleotides, the CDR3 is TGCGCCAGCAGCGAGGGCCCCAACACTGAAGCTTTCTTT. Its translation is CASSEGPNTEAFF.

This chain links TRBV15 with TRBJ1-1; tentatively, D is TRBD1 (5 bases). Trimming pared 3 bases from V and 4 bases from J, leaving 9 bases between. The CDR3 length is 13 residues. The germline gives CDR1 LNHNV, CDR2 YYDKDF (reference sequence). CDR3 region: CATSSRVVTEAFF. Here the CDR3 DNA reads TGTGCCACCAGCAGCAGGGTTGTCACTGAAGCTTTCTTT. The variable domain in full, completed from reference TRBV15 and TRBJ1-1, reads DAMVIQNPRYQVTQFGKPVTLSCSQTLNHNVMYWYQQKSSQAPKLLFHYYDKDFNNEADTPDNFQSRRPNTSFCFLDIRSPGLGDTAMYLCATSSRVVTEAFFGQGTRLTVV.

The chain carries TRBV19 and TRBJ1-1; 7 nucleotides line up with TRBD1. The trim removed 5 bases at V and 2 bases at J, leaving 5 bases unmatched. The germline gives CDR1 LNHDA, CDR2 SQIVND (reference sequence). The CDR3 totals 14 residues. CDR3 sequence (DNA): TGTGCCAGTAGTCGAGAAGGGGGCAACACTGAAGCTTTCTTT. This sequence encodes CASSREGGNTEAFF.

The chain has TRBV25-1 and TRBJ2-1, with a tentative D call TRBD1 (6 bases). The ends were cut back, 3 bases at V and 0 bases at J, with 9 bases in the middle. Looked up from germline, CDR1 is MGHDK and CDR2 is SYGVNS. This CDR3 is 15 amino acids long. The CDR3 DNA reads TGTGCCAGCAGTGAGGCCAGGGGCTCCTACAATGAGCAGTTCTTC. Translated: CASSEARGSYNEQFF.

The chain couples TRBV7-2 to TRBJ2-1; possibly TRBD1 for D (5 bases). CDR1 SGHTA and CDR2 FQGNSA come from the germline V gene. CDR3 length: 16 residues. The V end lost 1 base, the J end lost 5 bases, and 15 bases lay between the germline ends. Here the CDR3 reads CASSLGLGRVNNEQFF. The CDR3, as DNA: TGTGCCAGCAGCTTAGGATTGGGGCGAGTAAACAATGAGCAGTTCTTC.

This clone was seen a handful of times. The genes are TRBV6-2 or TRBV6-3 and TRBJ2-1; TRBD1 is a possible D gene (5 bases). The CDR3 runs to 14 residues. Germline CDR1 and CDR2: MNHEY and SVGEGT. With 5 bases removed from V and 3 bases from J, the gap between germline ends came to 11 bases. This chain's CDR3 is CASSNPTGYNEQFF. CDR3 bases: TGTGCCAGCAGTAACCCTACAGGCTACAATGAGCAGTTCTTC.

V is TRBV11-2 and J is TRBJ2-5; possibly TRBD1 for D (6 bases). This CDR3 comprises 15 residues. Germline V gives CDR1 SGHAT, CDR2 FQNNGV. Trimming pared 0 bases from V and 1 base from J, leaving 9 bases between. CDR3 amino acids: CASSLERGSQETQYF. The CDR3 DNA reads as TGTGCCAGCAGCTTAGAAAGGGGGAGCCAAGAGACCCAGTACTTC.

The V call is TRBV5-1, the J call TRBJ1-1; D remains unclear. The CDR3 sequence is 14 residues long. V lost 7 bases to trimming and J lost 2 bases, with 15 bases between them. CDR1 and CDR2 from the germline V gene are SGHRS and YFSETQ. The chain's CDR3 is CASLPGGSNTEAFF. CDR3 DNA: TGCGCCAGCCTCCCGGGAGGGAGCAACACTGAAGCTTTCTTT.